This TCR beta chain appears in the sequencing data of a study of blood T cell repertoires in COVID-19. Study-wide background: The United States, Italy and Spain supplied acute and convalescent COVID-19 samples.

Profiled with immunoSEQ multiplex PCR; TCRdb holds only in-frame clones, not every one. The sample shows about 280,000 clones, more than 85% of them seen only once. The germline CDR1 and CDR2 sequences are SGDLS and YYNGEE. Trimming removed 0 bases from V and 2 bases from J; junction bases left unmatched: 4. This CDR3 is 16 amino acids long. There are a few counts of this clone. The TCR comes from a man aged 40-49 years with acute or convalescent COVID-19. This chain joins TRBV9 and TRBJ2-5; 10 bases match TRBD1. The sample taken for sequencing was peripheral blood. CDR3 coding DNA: TGTGCCAGCAGCGTAGGGGGACAGGGGAAACAAGAGACCCAGTACTTC. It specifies CASSVGGQGKQETQYF.